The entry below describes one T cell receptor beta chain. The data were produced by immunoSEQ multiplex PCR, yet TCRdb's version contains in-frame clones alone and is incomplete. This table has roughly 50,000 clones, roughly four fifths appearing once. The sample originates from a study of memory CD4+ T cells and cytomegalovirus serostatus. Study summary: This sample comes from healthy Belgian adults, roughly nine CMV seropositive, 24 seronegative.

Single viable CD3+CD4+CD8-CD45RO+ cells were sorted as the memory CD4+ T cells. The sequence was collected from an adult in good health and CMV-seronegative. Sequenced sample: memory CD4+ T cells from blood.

CDR3 sequence reads: CASSPQGFSEKLFF. CDR3 nucleotides: TGTGCCAGCAGCCCACAGGGGTTTAGTGAAAAACTGTTTTTT. This chain links TRBV7-9 with TRBJ1-4, with TRBD1 matching over 7 bases. The germline V gene encodes CDR1 SEHNR and CDR2 FQNEAQ (reference sequence). The length of the CDR3 is 14 residues. Trimming cost V 5 bases and J 7 bases; bases outside gene matches: 7.